This entry is about one TCR beta chain. This clone's antigen is unknown. Base qualities are not recorded, but no much larger clone differs from it by a single base. Genomic DNA served as template for TCR beta VDJ combination and CDR3 sequence profiling. TCR repertoire sequencing was run on an Illumina HiSeq 2000. The original pipeline was this. TRBV/TRBJ rearrangement plots, CDR3 size and DJ length profiles, and Simpson's diversity index were used to assess repertoires. The most abundant DNA sequence in the deep sequencing data was taken as the immunodominant clone. CDR3 amino acid sequences were checked for sharing across subjects and were also compared against the VDJdb database and published repertoires. TCRdb reran the public reads through fastp at Q25 and MiXCR, keeping productive beta chains. Rows are unified per CDR3 protein, each entry keeping the most common DNA and genes. TCRdb's processing, not the authors' own work, is the source of the V and J calls. This sample lists 250,000 to 350,000 distinct CDR3 sequences; 45% to 65% were detected once. Clones ranked in the top ten supply 7.5% to 9% of the sample.

The data derive from a study of CD8+CD57+ T cells in acquired aplastic anemia (dated by TCRdb to the late 2010s). Concerning the study at large: A mean of approximately 2.9 ug of DNA, ranging from roughly 0.19 to 30 ug, was extracted from sorted CD4+ and CD8+ cells. The study at large found these results: CD8+ Simpson's diversity did not differ significantly between patients and healthy controls (P=0.060). Although roughly 30 CD8+ CDR3 sequences were shared by patients and controls, these sequences appeared highly expressed in patients and within the immunodominant clones of patients.

The study deep-sequenced TCR repertoires of sorted CD4+ and CD8+ blood T cells from severe aplastic anemia patients and healthy subjects. Ficoll-Paque density gradient centrifugation was used to isolate peripheral blood mononuclear cells. Before DNA extraction, CD4+ and CD8+ T cells were sorted with FACS or magnetic beads. This receptor was identified in a human donor with severe aplastic anemia or a healthy control (not recorded which). Sample: sorted CD4+, CD8+, or CD8+CD57+ T cells (not recorded which) from PBMCs.

The DNA is TGTGCCAGCAGCATCGGGCGGGGGGGCCTCGCAGATACGCAGTATTTT. It codes for CASSIGRGGLADTQYF. The rearranged chain carries TRBV7-3 and TRBJ2-3; 9 bases in between match TRBD2. The V end gives up 5 bases and the J end 4 bases, leaving 10 bases in the junction not matched to a gene. CDR1 and CDR2 are read off the germline V gene as SGHTA and FQGTGA. The CDR3 sequence holds 16 residues, the cysteine and phenylalanine included. Of all the DNA, just the CDR3 is kept, 48 bases in frame from base 1.